This is a list of T cell receptor beta chains from one sample in a study of OX40 agonist ivuxolimab in advanced cancers. Sequencing was performed with immunoSEQ multiplex PCR; in TCRdb, only in-frame clones are kept and a portion is missing. Among roughly 75,000 clones listed, 80% to 90% were seen once. The input for sequencing was CD4+ or CD8+ T cells sorted from blood, taken in a trial of the OX40 agonist ivuxolimab. These receptor sequences come from an adult with an advanced solid tumor such as melanoma, head and neck, liver or kidney cancer. Both conserved end residues are part of each CDR3. D genes are given only for firm matches. A row's size may be missing; if present it is once, few, many or a size class.

D gene: NA
V gene: TRBV7-9
J gene: TRBJ1-1
CDR3 length: 13
clone size: few
CDR3 DNA: TGTGCCAGCACCCCCTCGGACAACACTGAAGCTTTCTTT
CDR3 protein: CASTPSDNTEAFF

D gene: NA
V gene: TRBV29-1
J gene: TRBJ2-7
CDR3 length: 13
clone size: once
CDR3 DNA: TGCAGTTTCCGCCCCCCAGGTCTCGGCGAGCAGTACTTC
CDR3 protein: CSFRPPGLGEQYF

D gene: TRBD2
V gene: TRBV19
J gene: TRBJ2-1
CDR3 length: 15
clone size: NA
CDR3 DNA: TGTGCCAGTAGAAAGACTAGCGGGGGTTACAATGAGCAGTTCTTC
CDR3 protein: CASRKTSGGYNEQFF

D gene: NA
V gene: TRBV27
J gene: TRBJ2-1
CDR3 length: 16
clone size: NA
CDR3 DNA: TGTGCCAGCACTATGAAGACCGGGACCACAAACAATGAGCAGTTCTTC
CDR3 protein: CASTMKTGTTNNEQFF

D gene: NA
V gene: TRBV15
J gene: TRBJ2-2
CDR3 length: 13
clone size: NA
CDR3 DNA: TGTGCCACCAGCGGCGGGAACACCGGGGAGCTGTTTTTT
CDR3 protein: CATSGGNTGELFF

D gene: NA
V gene: TRBV5-1
J gene: TRBJ1-1
CDR3 length: 13
clone size: NA
CDR3 DNA: TGCGCCAGCAGCTTGGCGGGGTACACTGAAGCTTTCTTT
CDR3 protein: CASSLAGYTEAFF

D gene: NA
V gene: TRBV15
J gene: TRBJ2-7
CDR3 length: 14
clone size: NA
CDR3 DNA: TGTGCCACCAGCAAGGGGGGGCCATTCTACGAGCAGTACTTC
CDR3 protein: CATSKGGPFYEQYF

D gene: NA
V gene: TRBV15
J gene: TRBJ2-6
CDR3 length: 15
clone size: once
CDR3 DNA: TGTGCCACCAGCAGTCCTGTATTTGGGGCCAACGTCCTGACTTTC
CDR3 protein: CATSSPVFGANVLTF

D gene: TRBD2
V gene: TRBV9
J gene: TRBJ2-7
CDR3 length: 13
clone size: once
CDR3 DNA: TGTGCCAGCAGCGTAGGGGGAGGGACGGAGCAGTACTTC
CDR3 protein: CASSVGGGTEQYF

D gene: NA
V gene: TRBV9
J gene: TRBJ2-5
CDR3 length: 14
clone size: few
CDR3 DNA: TGTGCCAGCAGCCTAGACCAGTCCCAAGAGACCCAGTACTTC
CDR3 protein: CASSLDQSQETQYF

D gene: TRBD2
V gene: TRBV19
J gene: TRBJ2-7
CDR3 length: 13
clone size: once
CDR3 DNA: TGTGCCAGTAGTAGCGGGAGGGCCTCCGAGCAGTACTTC
CDR3 protein: CASSSGRASEQYF

D gene: TRBD2
V gene: TRBV4-2
J gene: TRBJ2-2
CDR3 length: 17
clone size: NA
CDR3 DNA: TGTGCCAGCAGCCACTTGACTAGCGGGGGGGCTACCGGGGAGCTGTTTTTT
CDR3 protein: CASSHLTSGGATGELFF

D gene: TRBD2
V gene: TRBV4-1
J gene: TRBJ2-1
CDR3 length: 17
clone size: NA
CDR3 DNA: TGCGCCAGCAGCCAATCGGTTCTAGCGGGGTTCTACAATGAGCAGTTCTTC
CDR3 protein: CASSQSVLAGFYNEQFF

D gene: NA
V gene: TRBV28
J gene: TRBJ1-4
CDR3 length: 15
clone size: few
CDR3 DNA: TGTGCCAGCAGCTCCCACTCCCCCTGGAATGAAAAACTGTTTTTT
CDR3 protein: CASSSHSPWNEKLFF

D gene: NA
V gene: TRBV6-8
J gene: TRBJ1-6
CDR3 length: 12
clone size: NA
CDR3 DNA: TGTGCCAGCAGTTACCCAGGTTCACCCCTCCACTTT
CDR3 protein: CASSYPGSPLHF

D gene: NA
V gene: TRBV7-9
J gene: TRBJ1-1
CDR3 length: 13
clone size: NA
CDR3 DNA: TGTGCCAGCAGCCAATACAGGGACACTGAAGCTTTCTTT
CDR3 protein: CASSQYRDTEAFF

D gene: TRBD2
V gene: TRBV7-9
J gene: TRBJ2-7
CDR3 length: 15
clone size: NA
CDR3 DNA: TGTGCCAGCAGCTTAGGGGCTAGCGGAACCTACGAGCAGTACTTC
CDR3 protein: CASSLGASGTYEQYF

D gene: NA
V gene: TRBV30
J gene: TRBJ2-1
CDR3 length: 13
clone size: NA
CDR3 DNA: TGTGCCCTCCAACCAGGAAACTACAATGAGCAGTTCTTC
CDR3 protein: CALQPGNYNEQFF

D gene: TRBD2
V gene: TRBV7-2
J gene: TRBJ2-5
CDR3 length: 16
clone size: NA
CDR3 DNA: TGTGCCAGCAGCTTAGAAAAGCGGGGGGGCCTCGAGACCCAGTACTTC
CDR3 protein: CASSLEKRGGLETQYF

D gene: NA
V gene: TRBV7-3
J gene: TRBJ2-5
CDR3 length: 15
clone size: NA
CDR3 DNA: TGTGCCAGCAGCTTACTGGGGGCCCCGGGAGAGACCCAGTACTTC
CDR3 protein: CASSLLGAPGETQYF

D gene: TRBD2
V gene: TRBV5-8
J gene: TRBJ2-7
CDR3 length: 15
clone size: NA
CDR3 DNA: TGTGCCAGCAGCTTGTGGGTAGCGGGACCTGACGAGCAGTACTTC
CDR3 protein: CASSLWVAGPDEQYF

D gene: NA
V gene: TRBV19
J gene: TRBJ2-3
CDR3 length: 13
clone size: NA
CDR3 DNA: TGTGCCAGTAGTATAGGGATGACCGATACGCAGTATTTT
CDR3 protein: CASSIGMTDTQYF

D gene: NA
V gene: TRBV6-5
J gene: TRBJ2-7
CDR3 length: 13
clone size: NA
CDR3 DNA: TGTGCCAGCAGTTACGGAAGCGTCTACGAGCAGTACTTC
CDR3 protein: CASSYGSVYEQYF

D gene: NA
V gene: TRBV9
J gene: TRBJ1-2
CDR3 length: 11
clone size: few
CDR3 DNA: TGTGCCAGCAGCATGGACGGACTGGAAACATTC
CDR3 protein: CASSMDGLETF

D gene: NA
V gene: TRBV28
J gene: TRBJ2-1
CDR3 length: 16
clone size: NA
CDR3 DNA: TGTGCCAGCAGTCCTCTGGCTAGCATTGTGTTCAATGAGCAGTTCTTC
CDR3 protein: CASSPLASIVFNEQFF

D gene: TRBD2
V gene: TRBV7-9
J gene: TRBJ2-3
CDR3 length: 17
clone size: NA
CDR3 DNA: TGTGCCAGCAGCCCCCCTTTGAGCGGGGGGGTAACAGATACGCAGTATTTT
CDR3 protein: CASSPPLSGGVTDTQYF

D gene: TRBD2
V gene: TRBV27
J gene: TRBJ2-1
CDR3 length: 16
clone size: NA
CDR3 DNA: TGTGCCAGCAGTTTAGCAGCGGGAGGGTCCTACAATGAGCAGTTCTTC
CDR3 protein: CASSLAAGGSYNEQFF

D gene: TRBD1
V gene: TRBV28
J gene: TRBJ2-1
CDR3 length: 16
clone size: NA
CDR3 DNA: TGTGCCAGCAGTCCCCTGACTGACAGGGCTTACAATGAGCAGTTCTTC
CDR3 protein: CASSPLTDRAYNEQFF

D gene: NA
V gene: TRBV7-9
J gene: TRBJ2-2
CDR3 length: 14
clone size: NA
CDR3 DNA: TGTGCCAGCAGCTGGGTCGTCGGCACCGGGGAGCTGTTTTTT
CDR3 protein: CASSWVVGTGELFF

D gene: TRBD1
V gene: TRBV6-5
J gene: TRBJ1-1
CDR3 length: 14
clone size: NA
CDR3 DNA: TGTGCCAGCAGTCCCGAGGGGGCTGGCGCTGAAGCTTTCTTT
CDR3 protein: CASSPEGAGAEAFF

D gene: NA
V gene: TRBV27
J gene: TRBJ2-1
CDR3 length: 13
clone size: NA
CDR3 DNA: TGTGCCAGCAGTTTCCACAGGGGAGGTGAGCAGTTCTTC
CDR3 protein: CASSFHRGGEQFF

D gene: NA
V gene: TRBV19
J gene: TRBJ1-1
CDR3 length: 14
clone size: NA
CDR3 DNA: TGTGCCAGTAGTATCGGGGCAGGTAACACTGAAGCTTTCTTT
CDR3 protein: CASSIGAGNTEAFF

D gene: TRBD2
V gene: TRBV4-3
J gene: TRBJ2-7
CDR3 length: 18
clone size: NA
CDR3 DNA: TGCGCCAGCAGCCAAGATCGTCAGGGACTAGGGGTCCTCTACGAGCAGTACTTC
CDR3 protein: CASSQDRQGLGVLYEQYF

D gene: TRBD2
V gene: TRBV2
J gene: TRBJ2-3
CDR3 length: 14
clone size: NA
CDR3 DNA: TGTGCCATACCGGGACTAGGAGGAACAGATACGCAGTATTTT
CDR3 protein: CAIPGLGGTDTQYF

D gene: NA
V gene: TRBV28
J gene: TRBJ1-5
CDR3 length: 15
clone size: once
CDR3 DNA: TGTGCCAGCAGTTCTCAGGGCTCAAGCAATCAGCCCCAGCATTTT
CDR3 protein: CASSSQGSSNQPQHF

D gene: NA
V gene: TRBV9
J gene: TRBJ1-3
CDR3 length: 17
clone size: NA
CDR3 DNA: TGTGCCAGCAGCGTTAGAGACGGGGTTAAGGCTGGAAACACCATATATTTT
CDR3 protein: CASSVRDGVKAGNTIYF

D gene: NA
V gene: TRBV20-1
J gene: TRBJ1-1
CDR3 length: 11
clone size: NA
CDR3 DNA: TGCAGGACCGAGAGGAACACTGAAGCTTTCTTT
CDR3 protein: CRTERNTEAFF

D gene: TRBD1
V gene: TRBV28
J gene: TRBJ2-1
CDR3 length: 15
clone size: NA
CDR3 DNA: TGTGCCAGCAGCGGACAGGGGCTCTCCTACAATGAGCAGTTCTTC
CDR3 protein: CASSGQGLSYNEQFF

D gene: TRBD1
V gene: TRBV29-1
J gene: TRBJ1-2
CDR3 length: 12
clone size: few
CDR3 DNA: TGCAGCGTCCAGGGGGCGAGATATGGCTACACCTTC
CDR3 protein: CSVQGARYGYTF

D gene: NA
V gene: TRBV7-9
J gene: TRBJ1-3
CDR3 length: 13
clone size: NA
CDR3 DNA: TGTGCCAGCAGCCAGATCTCTGGAAACACCATATATTTT
CDR3 protein: CASSQISGNTIYF

D gene: NA
V gene: TRBV19
J gene: TRBJ2-5
CDR3 length: 13
clone size: NA
CDR3 DNA: TGTGCCAGTAGAGAGGGACCTCAAGAGACCCAGTACTTC
CDR3 protein: CASREGPQETQYF

D gene: TRBD1
V gene: TRBV7-9
J gene: TRBJ1-3
CDR3 length: 16
clone size: NA
CDR3 DNA: TGTGCCAGCAGCCAGCTGGGACAGTTCTCTGGAAACACCATATATTTT
CDR3 protein: CASSQLGQFSGNTIYF

D gene: NA
V gene: TRBV30
J gene: TRBJ2-4
CDR3 length: 17
clone size: once
CDR3 DNA: TGTGCCTGGAGTGGTACCGTAGGATTTCTAGCCAAAAACATTCAGTACTTC
CDR3 protein: CAWSGTVGFLAKNIQYF

D gene: NA
V gene: TRBV19
J gene: TRBJ1-1
CDR3 length: 14
clone size: few
CDR3 DNA: TGTGCCAGTAGTATAGTTTGGGGGAACACTGAAGCTTTCTTT
CDR3 protein: CASSIVWGNTEAFF

D gene: NA
V gene: TRBV18
J gene: TRBJ1-2
CDR3 length: 16
clone size: NA
CDR3 DNA: TGTGCCAGCTCACCAGATTATCTTGGACAGTTCTATGGCTACACCTTC
CDR3 protein: CASSPDYLGQFYGYTF

D gene: NA
V gene: TRBV7-9
J gene: TRBJ1-2
CDR3 length: 15
clone size: few
CDR3 DNA: TGTGCCAGCAGCTTAGCGTTGACGGGGCACAGAGGCTACACCTTC
CDR3 protein: CASSLALTGHRGYTF

D gene: TRBD2
V gene: TRBV6-5
J gene: TRBJ2-7
CDR3 length: 13
clone size: NA
CDR3 DNA: TGTGCCAGCAGTACTCCGGGGGGTCGCGAGCAGTACTTC
CDR3 protein: CASSTPGGREQYF

D gene: NA
V gene: TRBV27
J gene: TRBJ1-3
CDR3 length: 15
clone size: NA
CDR3 DNA: TGTGCCAGCAGTTTATCGGGGAGCTCTGGAAACACCATATATTTT
CDR3 protein: CASSLSGSSGNTIYF